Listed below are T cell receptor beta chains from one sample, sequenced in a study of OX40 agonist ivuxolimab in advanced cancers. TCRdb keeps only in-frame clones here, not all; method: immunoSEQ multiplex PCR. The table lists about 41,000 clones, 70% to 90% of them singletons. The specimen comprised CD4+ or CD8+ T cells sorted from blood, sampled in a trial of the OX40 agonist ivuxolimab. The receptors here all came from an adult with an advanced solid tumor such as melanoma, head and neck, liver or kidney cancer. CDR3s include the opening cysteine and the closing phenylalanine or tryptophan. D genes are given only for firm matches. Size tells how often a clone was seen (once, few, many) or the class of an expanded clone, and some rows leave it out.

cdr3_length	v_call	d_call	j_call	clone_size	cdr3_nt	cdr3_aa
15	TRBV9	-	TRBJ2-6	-	TGTGCCAGCAGCGTAGTGGGAACTGGGGCCAACGTCCTGACTTTC	CASSVVGTGANVLTF
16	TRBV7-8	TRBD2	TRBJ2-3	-	TGTGCCAGCAGCCCTGAACTAGCGGGGAGCACAGATACGCAGTATTTT	CASSPELAGSTDTQYF
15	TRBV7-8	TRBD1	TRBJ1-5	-	TGTGCCAGCAGCTTATGGACAGGGAGCAATCAGCCCCAGCATTTT	CASSLWTGSNQPQHF
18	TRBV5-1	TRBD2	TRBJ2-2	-	TGCGCCAGCAGCTATTCCCTAGCGGGAGGTAGGAACACCGGGGAGCTGTTTTTT	CASSYSLAGGRNTGELFF
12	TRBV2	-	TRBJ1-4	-	TGTGCCAGCAGTGGTAGTTGGGAAAAACTGTTTTTT	CASSGSWEKLFF
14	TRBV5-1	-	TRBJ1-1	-	TGCGCCAGCAGCTTGGCCACGCTCGCCACTGAAGCTTTCTTT	CASSLATLATEAFF
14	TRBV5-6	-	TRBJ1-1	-	TGTGCCAGCAGCTTGGCCGAGGCGGGTACTGAAGCTTTCTTT	CASSLAEAGTEAFF
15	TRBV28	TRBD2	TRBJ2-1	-	TGTGCCAGCAGACCACTGACTAGCGGGAGCCATGAGCAGTTCTTC	CASRPLTSGSHEQFF
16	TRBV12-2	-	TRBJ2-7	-	TGTGCAAGTCGCTTAAGGCGACAGGGGATACCCTACGAGCAGTACTTC	CASRLRRQGIPYEQYF
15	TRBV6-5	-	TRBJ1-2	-	TGTGCCAGCAGTTACTCGGCATTCTCGCGAGATGGCTACACCTTC	CASSYSAFSRDGYTF
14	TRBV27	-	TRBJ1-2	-	TGTGCCAGCAGTTTGGTTGCAGGGCCTGGCGGCTACACCTTC	CASSLVAGPGGYTF
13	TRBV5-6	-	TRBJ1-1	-	TGTGCCAGCAGCTTGGCGGGCGTGGTTGAAGCTTTCTTT	CASSLAGVVEAFF
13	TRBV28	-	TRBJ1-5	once	TGTGCCAGCAGTCCAGGGTACGGTCAGCCCCAGCATTTT	CASSPGYGQPQHF
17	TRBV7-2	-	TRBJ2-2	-	TGTGCCAGTCCAATCCCGAAGGTTGTAGTTGACACCGGGGAGCTGTTTTTT	CASPIPKVVVDTGELFF
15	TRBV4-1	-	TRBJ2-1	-	TGCGCCAGCAGCCAAGTCAGCGGCCTCTACAATGAGCAGTTCTTC	CASSQVSGLYNEQFF
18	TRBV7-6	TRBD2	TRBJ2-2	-	TGTGCCAGCAGCTTAAGTAGTCGGCTAGCGGGAGTCACCGGGGAGCTGTTTTTT	CASSLSSRLAGVTGELFF
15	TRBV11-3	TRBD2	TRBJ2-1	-	TGTGCCAGCAGCACTAGCGGGGCTACCTCCGGTGAGCAGTTCTTC	CASSTSGATSGEQFF
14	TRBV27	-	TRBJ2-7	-	TGTGCCAGCAGTTTATATCTAGAGTCCTACGAGCAGTACTTC	CASSLYLESYEQYF
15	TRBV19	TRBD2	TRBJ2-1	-	TGTGCCAGTAGTAAGACTAGCGGGAAAGTCAATGAGCAGTTCTTC	CASSKTSGKVNEQFF
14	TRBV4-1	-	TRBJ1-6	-	TGCGCCAGCAAAAACCTACAGGGCAGTTCACCCCTCCACTTT	CASKNLQGSSPLHF
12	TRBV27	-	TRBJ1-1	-	TGTGCCAGCAGAGGAACAGGGATCCAAGCTTTCTTT	CASRGTGIQAFF
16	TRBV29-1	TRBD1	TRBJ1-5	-	TGCAGCGTCTCCGGGACAGCTGCCGAGGGCAATCAGCCCCAGCATTTT	CSVSGTAAEGNQPQHF
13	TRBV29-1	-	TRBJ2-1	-	TGCAGCGGGCAGTCGAGGACAGTCAATGAGCAGTTCTTC	CSGQSRTVNEQFF
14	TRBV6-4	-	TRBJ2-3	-	TGTGCCAGCAGTGCGACTGGGATCACAGATACGCAGTATTTT	CASSATGITDTQYF
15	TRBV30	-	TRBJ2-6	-	TGTGCCTGGTCACCAGGCAGCTCTGGGGCCAACGTCCTGACTTTC	CAWSPGSSGANVLTF
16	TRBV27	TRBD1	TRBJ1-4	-	TGTGCCAGCAGTCCGGGGACAGTTGCAACTAATGAAAAACTGTTTTTT	CASSPGTVATNEKLFF
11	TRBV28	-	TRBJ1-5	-	TGTGCCACCGGGGGGGCTCAGCCCCAGCATTTT	CATGGAQPQHF
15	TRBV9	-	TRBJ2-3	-	TGTGCCAGCAGCGTAGAGGGATTGGGTCTGGATACGCAGTATTTT	CASSVEGLGLDTQYF
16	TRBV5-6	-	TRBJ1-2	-	TGTGCCAGCAGCATCGACTGGGCAACTCCTAACTATGGCTACACCTTC	CASSIDWATPNYGYTF
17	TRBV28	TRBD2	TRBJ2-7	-	TGTGCCAGCAGTGAGAGACTAGCGGGTCTACACTCCTACGAGCAGTACTTC	CASSERLAGLHSYEQYF
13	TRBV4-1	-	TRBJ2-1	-	TGCGCCAGCAGCCAAGTAGGACGCAATGAGCAGTTCTTC	CASSQVGRNEQFF
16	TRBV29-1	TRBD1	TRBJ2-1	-	TGCAGCGTTGTGGGGGATGACAGGGGGTTCTACAATGAGCAGTTCTTC	CSVVGDDRGFYNEQFF
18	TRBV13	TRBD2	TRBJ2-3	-	TGTGCCAGCAGCTTGATAGCGGGAGGGCAGTGGGACACAGATACGCAGTATTTT	CASSLIAGGQWDTDTQYF
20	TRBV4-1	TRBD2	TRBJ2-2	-	TGCGCCAGCAGCCCTTTACCGGGACTAGCGGGAGGGCCGGGAACCGGGGAGCTGTTTTTT	CASSPLPGLAGGPGTGELFF
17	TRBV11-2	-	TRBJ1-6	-	TGTGCCAGCAGCTTATTAGCGGCAGGGGTGTCGTCGGCACCCCTCCACTTT	CASSLLAAGVSSAPLHF
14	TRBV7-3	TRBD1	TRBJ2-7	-	TGTGCCAGCAGCTTAGGGACAGGGGTTGGAGAGCAGTACTTC	CASSLGTGVGEQYF
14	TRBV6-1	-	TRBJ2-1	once	TGTGCCAGCAGCCTGATAAGCTCCTACAATGAGCAGTTCTTC	CASSLISSYNEQFF
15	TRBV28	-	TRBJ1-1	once	TGTGCCAGCAGTTTTTTCGCACAGATGAACACTGAAGCTTTCTTT	CASSFFAQMNTEAFF
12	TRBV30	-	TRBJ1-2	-	TGTGCCTGGAGTGAGATGGACTATGGCTACACCTTC	CAWSEMDYGYTF
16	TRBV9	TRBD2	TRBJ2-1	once	TGTGCCAGCAGCGGGGGACTAGCGGGAACGAGGAATGAGCAGTTCTTC	CASSGGLAGTRNEQFF